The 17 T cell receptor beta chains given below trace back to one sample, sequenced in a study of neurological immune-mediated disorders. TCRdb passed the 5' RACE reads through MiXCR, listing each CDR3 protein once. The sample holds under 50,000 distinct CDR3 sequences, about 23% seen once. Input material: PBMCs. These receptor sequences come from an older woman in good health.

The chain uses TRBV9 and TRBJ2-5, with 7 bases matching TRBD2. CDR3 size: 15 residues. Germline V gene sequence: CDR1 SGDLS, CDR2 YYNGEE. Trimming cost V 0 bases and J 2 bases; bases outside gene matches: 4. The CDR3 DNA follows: TGTGCCAGCAGCGTAGGGCGGGGGTTACAAGAGACCCAGTACTTC. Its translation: CASSVGRGLQETQYF.

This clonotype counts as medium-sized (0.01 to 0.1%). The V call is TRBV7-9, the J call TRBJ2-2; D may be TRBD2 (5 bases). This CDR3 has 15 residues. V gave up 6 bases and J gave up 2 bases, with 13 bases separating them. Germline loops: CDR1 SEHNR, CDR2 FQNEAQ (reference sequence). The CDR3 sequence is CASSEWEPNTGELFF. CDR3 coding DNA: TGTGCCAGCAGTGAGTGGGAGCCCAACACCGGGGAGCTGTTTTTT.

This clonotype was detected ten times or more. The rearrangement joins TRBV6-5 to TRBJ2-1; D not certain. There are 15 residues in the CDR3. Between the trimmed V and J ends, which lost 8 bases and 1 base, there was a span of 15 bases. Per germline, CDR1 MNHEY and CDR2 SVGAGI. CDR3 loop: CASRSRVRSYNEQFF. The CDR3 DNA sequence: TGTGCCAGCCGAAGCCGGGTGAGGTCCTACAATGAGCAGTTCTTC.

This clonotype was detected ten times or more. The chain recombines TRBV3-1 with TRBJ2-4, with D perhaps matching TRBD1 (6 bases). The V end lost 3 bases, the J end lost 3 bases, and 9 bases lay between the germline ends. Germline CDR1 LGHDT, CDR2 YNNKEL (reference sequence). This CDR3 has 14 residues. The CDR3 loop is CASSHGQNKNIQYF. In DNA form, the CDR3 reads TGTGCCAGCAGCCACGGACAGAACAAAAACATTCAGTACTTC. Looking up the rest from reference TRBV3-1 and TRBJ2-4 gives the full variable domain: DTAVSQTPKYLVTQMGNDKSIKCEQNLGHDTMYWYKQDSKKFLKIMFSYNNKELIINETVPNRFSPKSPDKAHLNLHINSLELGDSAVYFCASSHGQNKNIQYFGAGTRLSVL.

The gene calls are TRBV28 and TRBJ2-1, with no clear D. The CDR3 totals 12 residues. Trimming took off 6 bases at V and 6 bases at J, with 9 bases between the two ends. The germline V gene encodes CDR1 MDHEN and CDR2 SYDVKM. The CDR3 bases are TGTGCCAGCAGCGTAACTCGCAATGAGCAGTTCTTC. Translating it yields CASSVTRNEQFF.

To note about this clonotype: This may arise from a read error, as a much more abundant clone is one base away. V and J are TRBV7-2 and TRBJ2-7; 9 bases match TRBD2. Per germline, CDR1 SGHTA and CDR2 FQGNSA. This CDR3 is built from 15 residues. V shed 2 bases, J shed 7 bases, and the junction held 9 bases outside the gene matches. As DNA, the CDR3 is TGTGCCAGCAGCTTACGGATTGCGGGAGGGGGTGAGCAGTACTTC. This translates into CASSLRIAGGGEQYF. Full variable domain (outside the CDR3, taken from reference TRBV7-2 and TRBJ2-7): GAGVSQSPSNKVTEKGKDVELRCDPISGHTALYWYRQSLGQGLEFLIYFQGNSAPDKSGLPSDRFSAERTGGSVSTLTIQRTQQEDSAVYLCASSLRIAGGGEQYFGPGTRLTVT.

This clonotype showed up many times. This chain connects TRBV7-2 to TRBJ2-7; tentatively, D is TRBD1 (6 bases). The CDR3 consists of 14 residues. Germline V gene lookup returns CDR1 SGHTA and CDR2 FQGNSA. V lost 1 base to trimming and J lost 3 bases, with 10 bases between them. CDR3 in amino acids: CASSLGPQGYEQYF. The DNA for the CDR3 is TGTGCCAGCAGCTTAGGACCACAGGGCTACGAGCAGTACTTC. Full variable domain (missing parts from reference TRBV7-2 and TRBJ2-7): GAGVSQSPSNKVTEKGKDVELRCDPISGHTALYWYRQSLGQGLEFLIYFQGNSAPDKSGLPSDRFSAERTGGSVSTLTIQRTQQEDSAVYLCASSLGPQGYEQYFGPGTRLTVT.

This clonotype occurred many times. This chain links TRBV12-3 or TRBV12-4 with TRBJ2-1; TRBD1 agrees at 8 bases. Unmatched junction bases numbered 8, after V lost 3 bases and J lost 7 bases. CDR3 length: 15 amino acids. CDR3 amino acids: CASSLTGVFGNEQFF. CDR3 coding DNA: TGTGCCAGCAGTTTGACAGGGGTTTTCGGGAATGAGCAGTTCTTC.

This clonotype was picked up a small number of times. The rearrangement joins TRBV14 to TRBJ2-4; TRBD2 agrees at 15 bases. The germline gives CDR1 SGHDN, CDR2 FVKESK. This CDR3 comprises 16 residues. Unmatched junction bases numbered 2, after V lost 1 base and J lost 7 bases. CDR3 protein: CASSQAGLAGGNIQYF. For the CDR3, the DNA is TGTGCCAGCAGCCAAGCGGGACTAGCGGGAGGTAACATTCAGTACTTC.

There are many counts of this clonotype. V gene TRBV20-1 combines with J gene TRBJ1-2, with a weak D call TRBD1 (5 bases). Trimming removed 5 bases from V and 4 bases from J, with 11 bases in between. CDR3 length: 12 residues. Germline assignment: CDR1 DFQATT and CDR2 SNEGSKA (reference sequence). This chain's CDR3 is CSASQAPYGYTF. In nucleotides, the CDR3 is TGCAGTGCTTCACAGGCCCCCTATGGCTACACCTTC.

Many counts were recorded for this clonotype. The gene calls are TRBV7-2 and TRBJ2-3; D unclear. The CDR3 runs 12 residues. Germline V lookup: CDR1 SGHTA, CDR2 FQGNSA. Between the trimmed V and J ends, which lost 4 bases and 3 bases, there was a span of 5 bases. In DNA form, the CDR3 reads TGTGCCAGCAGCTGGAGTACAGATACGCAGTATTTT. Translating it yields CASSWSTDTQYF.

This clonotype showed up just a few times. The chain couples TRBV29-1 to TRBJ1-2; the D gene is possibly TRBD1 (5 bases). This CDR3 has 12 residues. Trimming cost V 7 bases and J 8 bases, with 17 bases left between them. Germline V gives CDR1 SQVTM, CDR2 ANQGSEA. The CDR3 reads CSGGRRDRGYTF. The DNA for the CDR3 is TGCAGCGGGGGACGGCGGGATAGGGGCTACACCTTC.

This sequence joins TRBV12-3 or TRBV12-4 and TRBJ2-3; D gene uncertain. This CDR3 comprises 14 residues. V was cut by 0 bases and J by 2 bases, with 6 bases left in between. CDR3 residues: CASSLAGFTDTQYF. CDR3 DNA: TGTGCCAGCAGTTTAGCCGGATTCACAGATACGCAGTATTTT.

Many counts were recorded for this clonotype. In DNA form, the CDR3 reads TGTGCCAGCAGCCCCTTGGGGAGCTCCTACGAGCAGTACTTC. Encoded protein: CASSPLGSSYEQYF. The chain links TRBV7-2 to TRBJ2-7; a weak D match, TRBD2 (5 bases). The CDR3 totals 14 residues. CDR1 and CDR2 (germline): SGHTA, FQGNSA. With 5 bases removed from V and 0 bases from J, the gap between germline ends came to 11 bases.

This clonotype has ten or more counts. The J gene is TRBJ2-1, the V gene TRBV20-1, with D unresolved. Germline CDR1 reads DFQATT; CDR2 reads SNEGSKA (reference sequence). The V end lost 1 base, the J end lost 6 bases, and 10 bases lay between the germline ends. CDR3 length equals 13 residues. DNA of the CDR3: TGCAGTGCTAGAGCCCCTTACGTCAATGAGCAGTTCTTC. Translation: CSARAPYVNEQFF.

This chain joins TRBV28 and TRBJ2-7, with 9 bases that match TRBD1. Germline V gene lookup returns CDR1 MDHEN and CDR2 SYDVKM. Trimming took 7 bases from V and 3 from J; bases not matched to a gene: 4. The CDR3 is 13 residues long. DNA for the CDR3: TGTGCCAGCACCGAGACAGGGGGCTACGAGCAGTACTTC. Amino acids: CASTETGGYEQYF.

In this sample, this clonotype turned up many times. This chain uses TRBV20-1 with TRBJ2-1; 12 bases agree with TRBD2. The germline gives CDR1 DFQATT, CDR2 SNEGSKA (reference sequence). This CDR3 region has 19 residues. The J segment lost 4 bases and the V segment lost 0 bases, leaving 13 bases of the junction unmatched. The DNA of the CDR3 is TGCAGTGCTAGAGATCCGACTAGCGGGAGAACGGGACCTTACAATGAGCAGTTCTTC. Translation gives CSARDPTSGRTGPYNEQFF.